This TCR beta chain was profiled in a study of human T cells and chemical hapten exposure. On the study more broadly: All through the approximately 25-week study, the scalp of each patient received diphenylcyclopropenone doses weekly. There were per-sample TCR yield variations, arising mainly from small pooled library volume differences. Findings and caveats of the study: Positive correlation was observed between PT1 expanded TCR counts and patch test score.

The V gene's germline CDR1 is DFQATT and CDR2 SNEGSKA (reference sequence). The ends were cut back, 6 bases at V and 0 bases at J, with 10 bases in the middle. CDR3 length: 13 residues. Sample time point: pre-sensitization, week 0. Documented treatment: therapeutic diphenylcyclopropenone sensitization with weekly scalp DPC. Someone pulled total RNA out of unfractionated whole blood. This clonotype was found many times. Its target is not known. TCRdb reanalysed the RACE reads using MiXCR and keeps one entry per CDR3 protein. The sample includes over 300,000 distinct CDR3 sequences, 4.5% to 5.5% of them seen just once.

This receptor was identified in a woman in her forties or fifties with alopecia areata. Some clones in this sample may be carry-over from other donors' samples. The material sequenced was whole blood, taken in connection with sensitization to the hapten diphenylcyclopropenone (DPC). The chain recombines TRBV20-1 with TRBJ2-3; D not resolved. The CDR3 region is CSAHLESTDTQYF. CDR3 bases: TGCAGTGCCCACCTAGAAAGCACAGATACGCAGTATTTT.